The present T cell receptor beta chain was sequenced within a study of CD8 T cells in ankylosing spondylitis (dated by TCRdb to about 2017). For the study in its entirety: The study profiled T cell receptor beta repertoires in healthy donors and ankylosing spondylitis patients to find disease-linked TCR variants. The whole study cohort included over a hundred healthy donors and some 27 ankylosing spondylitis patients. Peripheral blood samples were taken, and synovial fluid was additionally collected from ankylosing spondylitis patients. Overall study outcomes, separate from this receptor: The disease-linked clones were reported as significantly enriched in matched synovial fluid samples from ankylosing spondylitis patients. In peripheral blood, the disease-linked clones were found at relatively low frequencies and had a CD8+ phenotype. Some motif variants were previously reported in synovial fluid and blood of reactive arthritis patients, suggesting common disease-initiation mechanisms. A TCR beta motif of several highly homologous amino acid variants appeared characteristic of blood from ankylosing spondylitis patients.

In regard to this clonotype: No cognate antigen has been identified for it. Base qualities are not at hand, and no much larger clone is one base apart.

The reads were generated on an Illumina HiSeq 2500. Quantitative 5'-RACE with molecular barcodes was used to prepare TCR beta libraries. The original methods were these. A new computational method based on a probabilistic model of VDJ rearrangement was used to identify disease-linked TCR variants. TCRdb reprocessing: public reads trimmed at Q25 with fastp, clones called with MiXCR, in-frame beta chains kept. Every distinct CDR3 protein forms one entry, paired with its most common genes and DNA. The V and J calls were not made by the authors but by TCRdb's processing. Here the sample has 150,000 to 250,000 distinct CDR3 sequences; 10% to 15% occur a single time. Clones ranked in the top ten supply 16% of the sample. V loses 1 base, J loses 4 bases, and the germline ends lie 12 bases apart. Per the germline V gene (reference sequence), SEHNR is the CDR1 and FQNEAQ is the CDR2. The CDR3 has 15 amino acids, counting the end cysteine and phenylalanine. Only the CDR3 part of the read is kept: 45 bases, read in frame from the first base.

The sample taken for sequencing was blood, either unsorted or a sorted T cell fraction (not recorded which). The sequence links TRBV7-9 to TRBJ2-3; D gene: possibly TRBD2, on 6 matching bases. The TCR originated in a male donor with ankylosing spondylitis or in good health (not recorded which). The DNA sequence is TGTGCCAGCAGCTTAGGGGGGGAACGTCCAGATACGCAGTATTTT. It encodes CASSLGGERPDTQYF.